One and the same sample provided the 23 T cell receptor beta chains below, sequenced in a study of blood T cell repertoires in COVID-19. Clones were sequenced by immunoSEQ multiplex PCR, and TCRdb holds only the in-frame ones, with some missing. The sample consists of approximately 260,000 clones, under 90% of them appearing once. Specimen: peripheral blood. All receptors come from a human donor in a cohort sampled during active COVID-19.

The CDR3 DNA follows: TGTGCTAGTGGTCGTCCGGGACAGGTCGAAGCTTTCTTT. Translated, it gives CASGRPGQVEAFF. The genes are TRBV12-5 and TRBJ1-1; 8 bases fit TRBD1. The CDR3 has 13 residues. Germline V gene data show CDR1 as LGHNT and CDR2 as FRNRAP. Trimming at V came to 5 bases and at J to 8 bases, leaving 7 bases not matched to a gene.

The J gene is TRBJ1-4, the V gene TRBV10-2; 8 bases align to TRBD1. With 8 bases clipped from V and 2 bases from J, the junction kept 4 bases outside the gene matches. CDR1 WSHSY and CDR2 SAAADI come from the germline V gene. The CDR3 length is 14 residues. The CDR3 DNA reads TGCGCCAGCCGCTCAGGGGGCACTAATGAAAAACTGTTTTTT. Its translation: CASRSGGTNEKLFF.

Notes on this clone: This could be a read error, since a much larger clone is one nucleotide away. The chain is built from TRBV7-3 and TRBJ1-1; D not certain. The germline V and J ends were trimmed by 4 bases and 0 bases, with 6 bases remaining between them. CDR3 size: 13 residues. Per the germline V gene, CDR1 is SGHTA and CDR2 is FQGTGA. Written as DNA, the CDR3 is TGTGCCAGCAGCTCAGCGGTGAACACTGAAGCTTTCTTT. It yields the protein CASSSAVNTEAFF.

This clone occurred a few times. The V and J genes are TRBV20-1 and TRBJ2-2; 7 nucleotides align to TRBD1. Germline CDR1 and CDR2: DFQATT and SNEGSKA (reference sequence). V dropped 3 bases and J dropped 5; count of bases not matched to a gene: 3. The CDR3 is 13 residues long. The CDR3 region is CSASRGRTGELFF. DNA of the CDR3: TGCAGTGCTAGTAGGGGGCGGACCGGGGAGCTGTTTTTT.

The CDR3 region is CASSGQVEAAQYF. CDR3 sequence (DNA): TGTGCCAGTAGCGGACAGGTTGAAGCGGCCCAGTACTTC. The V and J genes are TRBV19 and TRBJ2-5, with 7 bases matching TRBD1. Germline V lookup: CDR1 LNHDA, CDR2 SQIVND (reference sequence). V lost 6 bases, J lost 9 bases, and 10 bases stayed unmatched. The CDR3 extends over 13 amino acids.

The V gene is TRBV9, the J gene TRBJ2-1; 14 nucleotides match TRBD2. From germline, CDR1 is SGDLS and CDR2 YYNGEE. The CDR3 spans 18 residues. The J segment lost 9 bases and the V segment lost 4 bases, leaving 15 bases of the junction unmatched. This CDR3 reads CASSLRMGLAGAGGEQFF. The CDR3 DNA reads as TGTGCCAGCAGCTTGAGGATGGGACTAGCGGGAGCCGGGGGTGAGCAGTTCTTC.

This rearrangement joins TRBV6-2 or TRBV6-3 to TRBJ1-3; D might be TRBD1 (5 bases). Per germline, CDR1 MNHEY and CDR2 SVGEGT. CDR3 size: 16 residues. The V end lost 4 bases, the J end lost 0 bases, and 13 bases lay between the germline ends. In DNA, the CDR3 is TGTGCCAGCAGTTCTGATACAGGCGGCTCTGGAAACACCATATATTTT. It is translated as CASSSDTGGSGNTIYF.

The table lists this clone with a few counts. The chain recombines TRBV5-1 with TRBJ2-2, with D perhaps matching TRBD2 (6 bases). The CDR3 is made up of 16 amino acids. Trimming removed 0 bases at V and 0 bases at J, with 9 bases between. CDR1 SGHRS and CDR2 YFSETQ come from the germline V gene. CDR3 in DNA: TGCGCCAGCAGCTTGGGCCGGGGGACGAACACCGGGGAGCTGTTTTTT. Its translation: CASSLGRGTNTGELFF. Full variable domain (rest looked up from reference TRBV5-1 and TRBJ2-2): KAGVTQTPRYLIKTRGQQVTLSCSPISGHRSVSWYQQTPGQGLQFLFEYFSETQRNKGNFPGRFSGRQFSNSRSEMNVSTLELGDSALYLCASSLGRGTNTGELFFGEGSRLTVL.

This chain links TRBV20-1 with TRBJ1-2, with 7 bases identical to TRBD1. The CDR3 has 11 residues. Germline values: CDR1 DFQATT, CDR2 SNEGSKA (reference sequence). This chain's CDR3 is CSGRTGYGYTF. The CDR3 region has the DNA TGCAGCGGTAGGACAGGCTATGGCTACACCTTC.

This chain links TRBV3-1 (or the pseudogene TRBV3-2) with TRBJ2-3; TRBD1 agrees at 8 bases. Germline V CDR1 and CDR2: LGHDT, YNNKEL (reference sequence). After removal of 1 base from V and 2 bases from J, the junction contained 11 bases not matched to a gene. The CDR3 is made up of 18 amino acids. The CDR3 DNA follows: TGTGCCAGCAGCCAAGCGTGGGACAGGTCAACCCACACAGATACGCAGTATTTT. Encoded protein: CASSQAWDRSTHTDTQYF.

The CDR3 nucleotides are TGTGCCAGCAGTCCGCGGATTCATGAAAAACTGTTTTTT. Protein sequence: CASSPRIHEKLFF. The V gene is TRBV6-5, the J gene TRBJ1-4; no clear D. The CDR3 has 13 residues. The ends were cut back, 5 bases at V and 6 bases at J, with 10 bases in the middle. Germline V gene sequence: CDR1 MNHEY, CDR2 SVGAGI.

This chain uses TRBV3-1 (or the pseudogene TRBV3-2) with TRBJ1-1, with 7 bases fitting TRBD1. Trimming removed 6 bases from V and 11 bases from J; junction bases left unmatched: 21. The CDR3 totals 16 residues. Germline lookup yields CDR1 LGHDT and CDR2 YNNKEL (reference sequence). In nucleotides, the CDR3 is TGTGCCAGCAGTCCAACCCGCGCCGCGACAGGGACGTTTGCTTTCTTT. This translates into CASSPTRAATGTFAFF.

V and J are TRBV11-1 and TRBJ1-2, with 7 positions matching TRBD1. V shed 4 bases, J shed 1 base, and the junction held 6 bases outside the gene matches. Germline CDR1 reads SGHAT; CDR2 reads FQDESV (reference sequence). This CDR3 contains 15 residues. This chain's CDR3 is CASSSGTALNYGYTF. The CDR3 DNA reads TGTGCCAGCAGCTCAGGGACAGCGCTTAACTATGGCTACACCTTC.

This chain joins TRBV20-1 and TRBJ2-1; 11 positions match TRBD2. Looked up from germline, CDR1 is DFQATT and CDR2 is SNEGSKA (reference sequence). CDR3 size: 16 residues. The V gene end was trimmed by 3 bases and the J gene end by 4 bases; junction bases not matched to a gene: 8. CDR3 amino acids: CSASASGTSGYNEQFF. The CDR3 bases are TGCAGTGCTAGTGCCTCCGGGACTAGCGGTTACAATGAGCAGTTCTTC.

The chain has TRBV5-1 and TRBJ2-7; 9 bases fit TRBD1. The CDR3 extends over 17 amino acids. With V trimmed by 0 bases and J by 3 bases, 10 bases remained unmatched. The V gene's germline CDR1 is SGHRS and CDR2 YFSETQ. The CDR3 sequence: CASSLALTRDRDYEQYF. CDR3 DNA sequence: TGCGCCAGCAGCTTGGCGCTAACCCGGGACAGGGACTACGAGCAGTACTTC.

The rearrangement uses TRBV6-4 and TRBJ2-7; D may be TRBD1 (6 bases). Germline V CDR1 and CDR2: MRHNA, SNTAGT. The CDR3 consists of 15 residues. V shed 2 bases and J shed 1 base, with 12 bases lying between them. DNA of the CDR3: TGTGCCAGCAGTGACCGGACAGCCACATCCTACGAGCAGTACTTC. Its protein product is CASSDRTATSYEQYF.

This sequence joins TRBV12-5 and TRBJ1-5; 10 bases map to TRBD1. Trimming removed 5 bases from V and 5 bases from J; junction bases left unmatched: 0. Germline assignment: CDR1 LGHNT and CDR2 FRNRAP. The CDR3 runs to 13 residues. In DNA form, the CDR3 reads TGTGCTAGTGGTGGGACAGGGGATCAGCCCCAGCATTTT. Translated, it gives CASGGTGDQPQHF.

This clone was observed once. The CDR3 bases are TGTGCCAGCAGTTTACCAGGGGGCGGTTCAGATACGCAGTATTTT. Amino acid sequence: CASSLPGGGSDTQYF. This chain links TRBV28 with TRBJ2-3; 8 bases are shared with TRBD1. This CDR3 is 15 amino acids long. Germline lookup yields CDR1 MDHEN and CDR2 SYDVKM. J was trimmed by 4 bases and V by 2 bases; bases with no gene match: 5.

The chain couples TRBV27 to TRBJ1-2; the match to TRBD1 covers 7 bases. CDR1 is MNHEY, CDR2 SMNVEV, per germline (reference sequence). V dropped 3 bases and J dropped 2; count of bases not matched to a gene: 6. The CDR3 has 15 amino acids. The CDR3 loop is CASSFRGGSNYGYTF. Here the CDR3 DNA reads TGTGCCAGCAGTTTCCGAGGGGGCTCAAACTATGGCTACACCTTC.

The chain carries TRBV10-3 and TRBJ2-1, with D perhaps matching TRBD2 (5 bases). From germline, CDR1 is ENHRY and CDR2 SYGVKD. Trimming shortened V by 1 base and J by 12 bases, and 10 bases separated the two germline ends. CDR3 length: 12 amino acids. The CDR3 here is CAISEYREGQFF. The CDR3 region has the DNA TGTGCCATCAGTGAGTACCGGGAAGGGCAGTTCTTC.

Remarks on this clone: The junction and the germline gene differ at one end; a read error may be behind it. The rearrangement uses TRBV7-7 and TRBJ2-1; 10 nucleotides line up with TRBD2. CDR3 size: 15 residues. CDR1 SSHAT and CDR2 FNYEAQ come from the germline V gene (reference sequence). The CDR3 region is CASSPVGLAGDEQFF. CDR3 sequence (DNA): TGTGCTAGCAGCCCCGTCGGGCTAGCGGGAGATGAGCAGTTCTTC.

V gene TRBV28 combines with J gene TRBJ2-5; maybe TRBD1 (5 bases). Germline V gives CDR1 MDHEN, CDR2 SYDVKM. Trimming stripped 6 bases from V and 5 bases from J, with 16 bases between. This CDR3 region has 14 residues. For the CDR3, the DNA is TGTGCCAGCAGGGTTAGTTTGGGGCTCGAGACCCAGTACTTC. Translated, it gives CASRVSLGLETQYF.

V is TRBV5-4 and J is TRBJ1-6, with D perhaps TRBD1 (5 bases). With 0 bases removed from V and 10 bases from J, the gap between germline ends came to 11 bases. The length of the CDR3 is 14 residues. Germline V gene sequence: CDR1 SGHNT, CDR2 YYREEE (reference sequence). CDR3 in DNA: TGTGCCAGCAGCTTGGGTCAGGGAAGGTCACCCCTCCACTTT. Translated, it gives CASSLGQGRSPLHF.